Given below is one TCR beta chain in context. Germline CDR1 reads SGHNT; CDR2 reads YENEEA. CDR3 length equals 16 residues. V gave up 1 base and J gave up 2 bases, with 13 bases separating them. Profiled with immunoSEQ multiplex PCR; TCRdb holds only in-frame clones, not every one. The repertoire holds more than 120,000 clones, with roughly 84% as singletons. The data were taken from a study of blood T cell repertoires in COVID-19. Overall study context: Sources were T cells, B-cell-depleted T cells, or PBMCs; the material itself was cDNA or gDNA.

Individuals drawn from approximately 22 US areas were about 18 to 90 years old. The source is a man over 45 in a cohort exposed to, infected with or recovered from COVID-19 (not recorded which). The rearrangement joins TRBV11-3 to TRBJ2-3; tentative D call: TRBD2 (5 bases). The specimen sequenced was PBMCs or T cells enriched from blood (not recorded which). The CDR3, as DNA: TGTGCCAGCAGCTTAGGGTCGCCAGCGGTCACAGATACGCAGTATTTT. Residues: CASSLGSPAVTDTQYF.